This T cell receptor (beta chain) stems from a study of T cell responses to AZD1222 COVID-19 vaccine. From germline, CDR1 is MNHEY and CDR2 SVGAGI. V was cut by 5 bases and J by 7 bases, with 15 bases left in between. This CDR3 is 15 amino acids long. Whole-study findings and limits: Spike-specific TCR repertoires showed rising breadth and depth after two AZD1222 doses. Mapped onto spike, vaccine-associated CD4 TCRs spanned it and were dominant at 160-218 and 743-854.

On this clone: The antigen remains unidentified.

Profiling relied on immunoSEQ multiplex PCR, and the TCRdb table lists in-frame clones only, not all of them. Found here are roughly 150,000 clones, almost 90% of them singletons; the top ten hold more than 5%. The V gene is TRBV6-5, the J gene TRBJ1-6; maybe TRBD1 (6 bases). The sample in question was peripheral blood, obtained on day 0 of AZD1222 vaccination. This TCR derives from an adult in good health. CDR3 bases: TGTGCCAGCAGTCAGGCGGGGGCTCGGAATTCACCCCTCCACTTT. Its translation: CASSQAGARNSPLHF.